This T cell receptor (beta chain) was captured by sequencing in a study of blood T cell repertoires in COVID-19. Whole-study context: Sites in the United States, Italy and Spain provided acute and convalescent COVID-19 samples. PBMCs, B-cell-depleted T cells, or T cells provided the cDNA or gDNA that made up the material.

Germline V gives CDR1 SSHAT, CDR2 FNYEAQ (reference sequence). This CDR3 has 14 residues. In the case of this clone: Germline is not matched at one junction end, which may reflect a read error.

How the authors handled the data: Amplifying reference gene primers gave estimates of nucleated cell counts. Assay used: immunoSEQ multiplex PCR; TCRdb lists only in-frame clones, some missing. The V and J calls and clone size are taken from that table; D and trimming were inferred from the DNA. This table holds about 260,000 clones, less than 90% found once. The source of this sequence is a man between 60 and 70 years old who had recovered from COVID-19. The sample comprised peripheral blood. The chain carries TRBV7-7 and TRBJ2-2, with D unresolved. The DNA for the CDR3 is TGTGCTAGCAGCTTAGAGAGGAACACCGGGGAGCTGTTTTTT. Protein: CASSLERNTGELFF.